This T cell receptor (beta chain) is drawn from a study of T cells in Graves' hyperthyroidism and ophthalmopathy. RNA transcripts gave rise to amplified TCR beta CDR3 regions. HTBI primers were the set used in a first-round RT-PCR of the TCR CDR3. TCRdb re-analysed the multiplex PCR reads in MiXCR, keeping a single row per CDR3 protein. The repertoire holds 530,000 or so distinct CDR3 sequences, around a quarter seen once, with about 11% in the top ten. The CDR3 contains 15 residues. CDR1 SEHNR and CDR2 FQNEAQ come from the germline V gene (reference sequence). V gave up 1 base and J gave up 3 bases; unmatched junction bases: 4. This clonotype occurred many times.

This sequence was found in a young woman with Graves' ophthalmopathy. Input material: blood. V gene TRBV7-9 combines with J gene TRBJ2-7; 9 nucleotides align to TRBD1. The CDR3 DNA follows: TGTGCCAGCAGCTTAGTCGGGGGACAGGGCTACGAGCAGTACTTC. Its protein product is CASSLVGGQGYEQYF.